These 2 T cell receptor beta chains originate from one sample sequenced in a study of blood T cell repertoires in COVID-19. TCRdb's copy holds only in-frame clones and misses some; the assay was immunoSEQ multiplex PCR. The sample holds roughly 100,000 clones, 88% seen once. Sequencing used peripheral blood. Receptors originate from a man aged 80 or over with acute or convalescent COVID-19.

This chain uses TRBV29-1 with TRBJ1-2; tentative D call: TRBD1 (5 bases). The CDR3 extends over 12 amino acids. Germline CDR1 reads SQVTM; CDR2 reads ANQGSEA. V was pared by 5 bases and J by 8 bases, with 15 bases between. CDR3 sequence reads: CSVSPPGGGYTF. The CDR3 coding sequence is TGCAGCGTTTCCCCTCCCGGGGGGGGCTACACCTTC.

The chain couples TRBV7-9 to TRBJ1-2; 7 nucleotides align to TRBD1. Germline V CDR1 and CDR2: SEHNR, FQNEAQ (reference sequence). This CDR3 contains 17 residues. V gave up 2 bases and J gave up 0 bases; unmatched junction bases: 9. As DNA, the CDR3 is TGTGCCAGCAGCTTAACCCGGGGACAGTTAGCTAACTATGGCTACACCTTC. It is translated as CASSLTRGQLANYGYTF.